The 26 T cell receptor beta chains below all came from one sample that was sequenced in a study of T cells in Graves' hyperthyroidism and ophthalmopathy. TCR beta CDR3 region amplification was performed from RNA transcripts. Carried out on the TCR CDR3, a first-round RT-PCR used the HTBI primer set. TCRdb reprocessed the multiplex PCR reads via MiXCR and lists one record per CDR3 protein. The sample records approximately 360,000 distinct CDR3 sequences, approximately 14% being singletons. Material for sequencing was blood. These receptors all stem from a woman younger than 35 with Graves' hyperthyroidism that later progressed to Graves' ophthalmopathy.

This clonotype was detected many times. CDR3 sequence: CASSSSGTQYF. The CDR3 region has the DNA TGTGCCAGCAGTTCTTCAGGAACCCAGTACTTC. The chain is built from TRBV28 and TRBJ2-5; D ambiguous. Germline CDR1 reads MDHEN; CDR2 reads SYDVKM. Between the trimmed V and J ends, which lost 4 bases and 8 bases, there was a span of 8 bases. This CDR3 spans 11 amino acids.

The table lists this clonotype with many counts. The J gene is TRBJ2-3, the V gene TRBV7-9, with a possible D match to TRBD2 (5 bases). The germline gives CDR1 SEHNR, CDR2 FQNEAQ (reference sequence). The V and J ends lost 2 bases and 5 bases respectively, with 17 bases between them. The CDR3 is 16 amino acids. The CDR3 protein is CASSLQSGGGRDTQYF. The CDR3 coding sequence is TGTGCCAGCAGCTTACAGTCGGGCGGAGGTCGAGATACGCAGTATTTT.

Comments on this clonotype: A much larger clonotype is one base distant, so this may be a read error. The J gene is TRBJ1-4, the V gene TRBV6-4, with D maybe TRBD1 (6 bases). Germline loops: CDR1 MRHNA, CDR2 SNTAGT. V was pared by 8 bases and J by 8 bases, with 12 bases between. The CDR3 loop spans 12 amino acids. The CDR3 is CASGRGDEKLFF. The CDR3 nucleotides are TGTGCCAGCGGCAGGGGAGACGAAAAACTGTTTTTT.

The chain combines TRBV19 with TRBJ2-1; D could derive from TRBD1 or TRBD2 (5 bases each). V lost 3 bases and J 2 bases, leaving 11 bases between the germline ends. Germline CDR1 reads LNHDA; CDR2 reads SQIVND (reference sequence). The CDR3 extends over 15 amino acids. CDR3 nucleotides: TGTGCCAGTAGTATCGGGACGGGCGCCTACAATGAGCAGTTCTTC. It codes for CASSIGTGAYNEQFF.

The chain is built from TRBV4-1 and TRBJ2-6, with 7 bases matching TRBD2. Germline V CDR1 and CDR2: MGHRA, YSYEKL. Unmatched junction bases numbered 2, after V lost 1 base and J lost 2 bases. This CDR3 spans 16 amino acids. This CDR3 reads CASSQGAGAGANVLTF. CDR3 sequence (DNA): TGCGCCAGCAGCCAAGGTGCGGGGGCTGGGGCCAACGTCCTGACTTTC.

The rearrangement joins TRBV4-3 to TRBJ2-7; D is undetermined. Trimming took 6 bases from V and 1 from J, leaving 13 bases between them. CDR1 and CDR2 from the germline V gene are LGHNA and YSLEER. CDR3 length: 14 residues. The CDR3: CASSNTYGSYEQYF. In nucleotides, the CDR3 is TGCGCCAGCAGTAACACATATGGTTCCTACGAGCAGTACTTC.

The V call is TRBV7-3, the J call TRBJ2-5; perhaps D is TRBD1 or TRBD2 (5 bases each). Germline V CDR1 and CDR2: SGHTA, FQGTGA. V lost 3 bases and J 5 bases, leaving 16 bases between the germline ends. The length of the CDR3 is 15 residues. Here the CDR3 DNA reads TGTGCCAGCAGCTTGAGGGGAGACTGGCGCGAGACCCAGTACTTC. This sequence encodes CASSLRGDWRETQYF.

This clonotype was recorded a few times. The CDR3 region has the DNA TGTGCCAGTAGTGGCGTAAACCTCTATGGCTACACCTTC. Translation: CASSGVNLYGYTF. V usage is TRBV19 and J usage is TRBJ1-2, with D hard to call. Germline assignment: CDR1 LNHDA and CDR2 SQIVND (reference sequence). The V and J ends lost 5 bases and 4 bases respectively, with 11 bases between them. CDR3 length: 13 amino acids.

On this clonotype itself: Because the CDR3 is missing its conserved closing phenylalanine or tryptophan, this is likely a read error. This chain joins TRBV6-1 and TRBJ2-2, with a tentative D call TRBD1 (5 bases). Per germline, CDR1 MNHNS and CDR2 SASEGT. V was cut by 6 bases and J by 3 bases, with 14 bases left in between. The CDR3 runs to 15 residues. The CDR3 spells CASRKGLSDTGELFL. For the CDR3, the DNA is TGTGCCAGCAGAAAGGGGTTGAGTGACACCGGGGAGCTGTTTCTT.

There are many counts of this clonotype. V and J are TRBV3-1 and TRBJ1-5; TRBD1 matches at 8 bases. The V gene's germline CDR1 is LGHDT and CDR2 YNNKEL (reference sequence). The length of the CDR3 is 15 residues. Trimming took 3 bases from V and 6 from J; bases not matched to a gene: 7. The CDR3 region is CASSHGDRRGQPQHF. CDR3 nucleotides: TGTGCCAGCAGCCATGGGGACAGGCGTGGTCAGCCCCAGCATTTT.

The V call is TRBV5-1, the J call TRBJ2-7; the match to TRBD2 covers 7 bases. V lost 4 bases, J lost 3 bases, and 7 bases stayed unmatched. The CDR3 is 14 residues long. Germline loops: CDR1 SGHRS, CDR2 YFSETQ. This CDR3 is CASSPGLTIYEQYF. CDR3 sequence (DNA): TGCGCCAGCAGCCCGGGACTAACCATCTACGAGCAGTACTTC.

This clonotype was recorded many times. V and J are TRBV30 and TRBJ2-5, with unresolved D. V was shortened by 4 bases and J by 1 base, with 10 bases between the two germline ends. The CDR3 spans 13 residues. CDR1 is GTSNPN and CDR2 is SVGIG in the germline V gene (reference sequence). The CDR3 spells CAWKGWGQETQYF. Written as DNA, the CDR3 is TGTGCCTGGAAAGGCTGGGGCCAAGAGACCCAGTACTTC.

The chain employs TRBV6-4 and TRBJ2-1; D is ambiguous. The length of the CDR3 is 13 residues. CDR1 is MRHNA, CDR2 SNTAGT, per germline. Trimming pared 3 bases from V and 9 bases from J, leaving 12 bases between. The CDR3 spells CASSEDPLGEQFF. The CDR3 region has the DNA TGTGCCAGCAGTGAAGACCCCCTCGGTGAGCAGTTCTTC.

This clonotype was recorded many times. The V gene is TRBV18, the J gene TRBJ2-1, with 10 bases that match TRBD1. Trimming removed 6 bases from V and 8 bases from J; junction bases left unmatched: 10. The germline V gene encodes CDR1 KGHSH and CDR2 LQKENI. This CDR3 region has 15 residues. Here the CDR3 reads CASSPTGGASHEQFF. The CDR3 nucleotides are TGTGCCAGCTCTCCGACAGGGGGCGCCTCGCATGAGCAGTTCTTC.

This clonotype was counted a few times. The chain joins TRBV12-3 or TRBV12-4 to TRBJ1-1; no reliable D call. CDR3 length equals 14 residues. The V gene lost 5 bases and the J gene lost 0 bases, with 10 bases spanning the gap. The CDR3 loop reads CASSLTELNTEAFF. CDR3 coding DNA: TGTGCCAGCAGTCTAACGGAGCTGAACACTGAAGCTTTCTTT.

This clonotype was observed at least ten times. V usage is TRBV3-1 and J usage is TRBJ2-7; TRBD1 matches at 11 bases. This CDR3 is 16 amino acids long. V shed 0 bases and J 6 bases; nucleotides not matched to a gene: 7. CDR1 is LGHDT and CDR2 is YNNKEL in the germline V gene (reference sequence). The CDR3 region has the DNA TGTGCCAGCAGCCAAGAGGGGTGGACAGGGGGCGGCGAGCAGTACTTC. Its translation is CASSQEGWTGGGEQYF.

This clonotype showed up just a few times. V usage is TRBV7-6 and J usage is TRBJ2-2; TRBD2 aligns across 8 bases. The CDR3 length is 14 residues. The trim removed 7 bases at V and 7 bases at J, leaving 8 bases unmatched. Germline V gene lookup returns CDR1 SGHVS and CDR2 FNYEAQ. CDR3 DNA: TGTGCCAGCACCCAGACTAGCGAACACGGGGAGCTGTTTTTT. This codes for CASTQTSEHGELFF.

This clonotype turned up a few times. The chain employs TRBV4-3 and TRBJ2-6; D is undetermined. From germline, CDR1 is LGHNA and CDR2 YSLEER. The CDR3 has 16 residues. Trimming stripped 0 bases from V and 2 bases from J, with 8 bases between. This CDR3 reads CASSQDYGAGANVLTF. CDR3 bases: TGCGCCAGCAGCCAAGATTATGGGGCTGGGGCCAACGTCCTGACTTTC.

There are many counts of this clonotype. The chain has TRBV6-1 and TRBJ1-1, with 10 bases lining up with TRBD1. Per germline, CDR1 MNHNS and CDR2 SASEGT. The CDR3 is made up of 18 amino acids. The trim removed 6 bases at V and 0 bases at J, leaving 13 bases unmatched. The CDR3 loop is CASSNIDRGRLVNTEAFF. The DNA for the CDR3 is TGTGCCAGCAGCAATATAGACAGGGGGCGCTTGGTGAACACTGAAGCTTTCTTT.

This clonotype was detected ten times or more. V usage is TRBV28 and J usage is TRBJ2-7, with 9 bases identical to TRBD2. V lost 5 bases to trimming and J lost 4 bases; unmatched junction nucleotides: 12. CDR3 size: 16 residues. Germline V gives CDR1 MDHEN, CDR2 SYDVKM. CDR3 DNA: TGTGCCAGCAGTACCGGTCCGAGCGGGAGGTTTTACGAGCAGTACTTC. It encodes CASSTGPSGRFYEQYF.

This clonotype has a count of ten or more. The CDR3 region has the DNA TGTGCCAGCAGTGAACACCAGGGACCGGATGGCTACACCTTC. Its translation is CASSEHQGPDGYTF. The chain has TRBV2 and TRBJ1-2; the D gene is possibly TRBD1 (5 bases). Trimming shortened V by 2 bases and J by 6 bases, and 13 bases separated the two germline ends. This CDR3 is built from 14 residues. Germline CDR1 SNHLY, CDR2 FYNNEI.

This clonotype has a count of ten or more. This chain uses TRBV7-2 with TRBJ2-3; no clear D gene. CDR1 and CDR2 from the germline V gene are SGHTA and FQGNSA. The CDR3 contains 13 residues. V was shortened by 5 bases and J by 3 bases, with 9 bases between the two germline ends. CDR3 bases: TGTGCCAGCAGCCACCTAACTACAGATACGCAGTATTTT. Residues: CASSHLTTDTQYF. Variable domain in full (rest from reference TRBV7-2 and TRBJ2-3): GAGVSQSPSNKVTEKGKDVELRCDPISGHTALYWYRQSLGQGLEFLIYFQGNSAPDKSGLPSDRFSAERTGGSVSTLTIQRTQQEDSAVYLCASSHLTTDTQYFGPGTRLTVL.

This clonotype was recorded many times. The chain uses TRBV11-2 and TRBJ1-1; D not certain. Germline lookup yields CDR1 SGHAT and CDR2 FQNNGV. Trimming removed 5 bases at V and 3 bases at J, with 10 bases between. The CDR3 totals 13 residues. In DNA form, the CDR3 reads TGTGCCAGCAGCCAGCAAGCACACACTGAAGCTTTCTTT. Translation: CASSQQAHTEAFF.

This clonotype has at least ten counts. The chain is built from TRBV28 and TRBJ2-3; 9 nucleotides align to TRBD2. With V trimmed by 2 bases and J by 2 bases, 5 bases remained unmatched. Germline loops: CDR1 MDHEN, CDR2 SYDVKM. The CDR3 contains 16 residues. The CDR3 coding sequence is TGTGCCAGCAGTTTACCGAGCGGGAGGATCACAGATACGCAGTATTTT. Amino acids: CASSLPSGRITDTQYF.

This clonotype turned up a few times. This chain connects TRBV19 to TRBJ2-7, with TRBD1 matching 10 bases. In germline, CDR1 is LNHDA, CDR2 SQIVND (reference sequence). V shed 6 bases, J shed 3 bases, and the junction held 5 bases outside the gene matches. The CDR3 has 14 amino acids. CDR3 nucleotide sequence: TGTGCCAGTAGCCCCTGGACAGGGGGCTACGAGCAGTACTTC. Translated, it gives CASSPWTGGYEQYF.

This clonotype was seen many times. The chain recombines TRBV7-9 with TRBJ2-7; 11 bases are shared with TRBD2. There are 15 residues in the CDR3. Losses at the gene ends were 5 bases for V and 7 bases for J; bases not matched to a gene: 10. CDR1 and CDR2 (germline): SEHNR, FQNEAQ (reference sequence). CDR3 amino acids: CASSPLAGGPGEQYF. CDR3 bases: TGTGCCAGCAGCCCCCTAGCGGGAGGTCCGGGGGAGCAGTACTTC.